A selection of T cell receptor beta chains follows, all from one sample in a study of blood T cells in healthy people across ages. TCRdb analysed the 5' RACE reads with MiXCR anew, one entry per CDR3 protein. The sample yields about 1.6 million distinct CDR3 sequences, around 35% seen once. The sequenced sample consisted of blood. All receptors derive from a woman in her thirties in good health. The CDR3 runs from the conserved cysteine through the conserved F or W. D genes are given only for firm matches. Some rows mark clone size as missing; the rest say once, few, many or name a class of expanded clone.

TRBJ1-2 TRBD1 few TRBV10-3 CAISATGQGRVNYGYTF TGTGCCATCAGTGCGACCGGACAGGGGAGGGTAAACTATGGCTACACCTTC
TRBJ2-1 - - TRBV28 CASRDRSGYNEQFF TGTGCCAGCAGGGATAGAAGTGGCTACAATGAGCAGTTCTTC
TRBJ2-3 TRBD1 - TRBV18 CASSPPGTGNGDTQYF TGTGCCAGCTCACCACCCGGGACAGGGAACGGAGATACGCAGTATTTT
TRBJ1-2 - - TRBV2 CASSEAGGGYTF TGTGCCAGCAGTGAAGCAGGGGGTGGCTACACCTTC
TRBJ2-7 TRBD1 - TRBV4-1 CTSSQGPGTGGDEQYF TGCACCAGCAGCCAAGGGCCCGGGACAGGGGGCGACGAGCAGTACTTC
TRBJ2-7 - few TRBV9 CASIVSGRNSYEQYF TGTGCCAGTATAGTTTCGGGACGAAACTCCTACGAGCAGTACTTC
TRBJ2-3 TRBD1 few TRBV4-1 CASSQELGRGFADTQYF TGCGCCAGCAGCCAAGAGCTCGGCAGGGGGTTCGCAGATACGCAGTATTTT
TRBJ1-2 TRBD1 - TRBV5-6 CASSLRDSPWGYTF TGTGCCAGCAGCCTACGGGACAGTCCCTGGGGTTACACCTTC
TRBJ2-1 TRBD2 - TRBV3-1 CASSPMIAGGNEQFF TGTGCCAGCAGCCCTATGATAGCGGGAGGTAATGAGCAGTTCTTC
TRBJ2-1 TRBD2 - TRBV7-3 CASSLSGSSGDEQFF TGTGCCAGCAGCTTAAGCGGGAGTAGCGGGGATGAGCAGTTCTTC
TRBJ1-1 TRBD1 - TRBV20-1 CSARQGATEAFF TGCAGTGCCAGACAGGGGGCCACTGAAGCTTTCTTT
TRBJ2-3 - many TRBV20-1 CSAMGRPTDTQYF TGCAGTGCCATGGGACGTCCCACAGATACGCAGTATTTT
TRBJ2-3 - - TRBV10-3 CATKNSDTQYF TGTGCCACCAAAAATTCAGATACGCAGTATTTT
TRBJ2-3 TRBD1 - TRBV7-9 CASSSTGTLSTDTQYF TGTGCCAGCAGCTCGACAGGGACCCTTAGCACAGATACGCAGTATTTT
TRBJ1-1 - - TRBV5-1 CASSLDRRDTEAFF TGCGCCAGCAGCTTGGACAGGAGGGACACTGAAGCTTTCTTT
TRBJ1-1 - few TRBV7-9 CASSFRSGDTEAFF TGTGCCAGCAGCTTCAGGAGCGGTGACACTGAAGCTTTCTTT
TRBJ2-5 - many TRBV28 CASSLVAGTQETQYF TGTGCCAGCAGTTTAGTGGCGGGGACGCAAGAGACCCAGTACTTC
TRBJ1-5 - - TRBV4-1 CASSQGRNRPQHF TGCGCCAGCAGCCAAGGGCGGAATCGGCCCCAGCATTTT
TRBJ2-7 TRBD1 - TRBV6-5 CASRGQDGQSYEQYF TGTGCCAGCAGGGGACAGGATGGTCAATCCTACGAGCAGTACTTC
TRBJ2-3 - - TRBV7-9 CASSLRMGWSTDTQYF TGTGCCAGCAGCCTTAGAATGGGGTGGTCAACAGATACGCAGTATTTT
TRBJ2-5 - many TRBV4-1 CASSLLQKETQYF TGCGCCAGCAGCCTCCTACAAAAAGAGACCCAGTACTTC
TRBJ1-2 - - TRBV6-6 CASRGGGEPNYGYTF TGTGCCAGCAGGGGGGGGGGCGAACCCAACTATGGCTACACCTTC
TRBJ1-2 - few TRBV29-1 CSVVDSSIKGYTF TGCAGCGTCGTCGACAGTTCAATAAAGGGCTACACCTTC
TRBJ2-2 - - TRBV15 CATSGDRTAGGNTGELFF TGTGCCACCAGCGGAGATCGGACGGCCGGAGGTAACACCGGGGAGCTGTTTTTT
TRBJ1-1 TRBD1 - TRBV6-1 CASSNLPGQGNTEAFF TGCGCCAGCAGCAATCTCCCGGGACAGGGGAACACTGAAGCTTTCTTT
TRBJ2-3 TRBD2 - TRBV6-1 CASSDLAGGPTDTQYF TGTGCCAGCAGTGATCTAGCGGGGGGCCCCACAGATACGCAGTATTTT
TRBJ2-5 TRBD1 few TRBV20-1 CSPWDRGKTQYF TGCAGTCCATGGGACAGGGGCAAGACCCAGTACTTC
TRBJ2-1 - - TRBV15 CATSMERTPLSNEQFF TGTGCCACCAGCATGGAAAGGACTCCCCTCTCCAATGAGCAGTTCTTC
TRBJ2-5 - - TRBV5-1 CASSLVGQLQETQYF TGCGCCAGCAGCTTGGTTGGACAGTTACAAGAGACCCAGTACTTC
TRBJ1-2 TRBD1 - TRBV13 CASSLDVGTEDKGYTF TGTGCCAGCAGCTTAGATGTGGGGACAGAGGACAAGGGCTACACCTTC
TRBJ2-7 - - TRBV7-9 CASSLGQGSMDEQYF TGTGCCAGCAGCCTGGGGCAGGGCTCTATGGACGAGCAGTACTTC
TRBJ2-3 TRBD1 few TRBV20-1 CSASATGVTDTQYF TGCAGTGCTAGTGCCACAGGGGTCACAGATACGCAGTATTTT
TRBJ2-7 - - TRBV10-1 CRASEQYF TGCCGGGCCTCCGAGCAGTACTTC
TRBJ2-7 - - TRBV4-1 CASSQSWGRDRYEQYF TGCGCCAGCAGCCAGTCGTGGGGGAGAGACAGATACGAGCAGTACTTC
TRBJ2-7 - - TRBV7-2 CASSLDGTGSSYEQYF TGTGCCAGCAGCTTAGACGGAACTGGAAGTTCCTACGAGCAGTACTTC
TRBJ2-5 TRBD1 - TRBV20-1 CSAREGDRVQETQYF TGCAGTGCTAGAGAGGGGGACAGGGTCCAAGAGACCCAGTACTTC
TRBJ2-5 - - TRBV5-6 CASSLVARGIQETQYF TGTGCCAGCAGCTTGGTTGCCAGGGGAATTCAAGAGACCCAGTACTTC
TRBJ1-2 - - TRBV7-9 CASSLWTVNYGYTF TGTGCCAGCAGTCTGTGGACGGTAAACTATGGCTACACCTTC
TRBJ1-6 - few TRBV12-3/TRBV12-4 CASRTQIRTDNSPLHF TGTGCCAGCAGGACGCAGATCCGGACAGATAATTCACCCCTCCACTTT
TRBJ2-7 - - TRBV5-4 CASSSPNRAYEQYF TGTGCCAGCAGCTCGCCCAATCGGGCATACGAGCAGTACTTC
TRBJ2-7 - - TRBV11-2 CVSSFGTSYEQYF TGTGTCAGCAGCTTCGGGACCTCCTACGAGCAGTACTTC
TRBJ2-5 TRBD1 few TRBV15 CATSSPTGGVTVAEQYF TGTGCCACCAGCAGCCCGACAGGGGGGGTTACGGTAGCAGAGCAGTACTTC
TRBJ2-7 - - TRBV9 CASSPTDYISYEQYF TGTGCCAGCAGCCCTACGGACTACATATCCTACGAGCAGTACTTC
TRBJ2-5 - many TRBV3-1 CASSQAVGVQETQYF TGTGCCAGCAGCCAAGCTGTGGGAGTCCAAGAGACCCAGTACTTC
TRBJ2-2 - - TRBV28 CASSSTGSAGELFF TGTGCCAGCAGTTCTACAGGGTCCGCCGGGGAGCTGTTTTTT
TRBJ2-3 - - TRBV20-1 CSATEQAFNTDTQYF TGCAGTGCTACAGAACAGGCTTTTAACACAGATACGCAGTATTTT
TRBJ2-5 TRBD1 once TRBV20-1 CSARRLTGGEIVKTQYF TGCAGTGCTAGGAGATTGACAGGGGGGGAAATTGTGAAGACCCAGTACTTC
TRBJ2-5 - once TRBV2 CASSDRSWGTQYF TGTGCCAGCAGCGACAGGAGCTGGGGGACCCAGTACTTC